This TCR beta chain was retrieved from a study of blood T cell repertoires in COVID-19. Whole-study context: The study drew acute and convalescent COVID-19 samples from the United States, Italy and Spain. From T cells, B-cell-depleted T cells, or PBMCs came the material, which was cDNA or gDNA.

Per the original data handling: Amplification of reference gene primers was used by the study to estimate nucleated cell counts. Sequencing used immunoSEQ multiplex PCR; TCRdb keeps in-frame clones, though not all of them. From that table come the V and J calls and clone size; the DNA was used to work out D and trimming. This table has around 300,000 clones, approximately 90% appearing once. The CDR3 totals 15 residues. Germline assignment: CDR1 LNHDA and CDR2 SQIVND (reference sequence). The ends lost 5 bases at V and 6 bases at J; junction bases unmatched: 6. The specimen sequenced was peripheral blood. The receptor's source is a woman aged 40 to 50 with acute or convalescent COVID-19. The rearrangement uses TRBV19 and TRBJ2-2; 10 bases agree with TRBD1. The CDR3: CASSSGTGEAGELFF. CDR3 coding DNA: TGTGCCAGTAGTTCTGGGACAGGGGAGGCCGGGGAGCTGTTTTTT.